This T cell receptor (beta chain) was found in a study of CD8+CD57+ T cells in acquired aplastic anemia. In its sample, this clonotype was seen many times. Genomic DNA constituted the template upon which TCR beta VDJ and CDR3 profiling was performed. TCRdb reprocessed the reads via MiXCR and lists one record per CDR3 protein. The repertoire holds over 100,000 distinct CDR3 sequences, less than 45% seen once, with roughly 8.1% in the top ten. The sequence derives from a human donor in good health, serving as a control. Sequenced input: sorted CD4+, CD8+, or CD8+CD57+ T cells (not recorded which) from PBMCs.

This CDR3 reads CSASWAASSGNTIYF. The CDR3 DNA is TGCAGTGCAAGTTGGGCAGCGAGCTCTGGAAACACCATATATTTT. This sequence joins TRBV20-1 and TRBJ1-3; D uncertain. The germline gives CDR1 DFQATT, CDR2 SNEGSKA (reference sequence). The CDR3 runs to 15 residues. Between the trimmed V and J ends, which lost 6 bases and 0 bases, there was a span of 15 bases.